The next 31 T cell receptor beta chains were all read from a single sample in a study of T cell responses to AZD1222 COVID-19 vaccine. Generated by immunoSEQ multiplex PCR, the TCRdb table keeps only in-frame clones and is missing some. The repertoire holds about 94,000 clones, with 85% as singletons. The starting material was peripheral blood, obtained 28 days after the second AZD1222 dose. Source of these receptors: an adult who received the AZD1222 COVID-19 vaccine.

This rearrangement joins TRBV28 to TRBJ1-2; maybe TRBD1 (5 bases). Trimming shortened V by 7 bases and J by 3 bases, and 15 bases separated the two germline ends. The CDR3 runs to 14 residues. The V gene's germline CDR1 is MDHEN and CDR2 SYDVKM. The CDR3 reads CASTPGTPDYGYTF. The CDR3 nucleotides read TGTGCCAGCACCCCTGGGACCCCAGACTATGGCTACACCTTC.

The chain joins TRBV19 to TRBJ1-1; D is undetermined. V dropped 5 bases and J dropped 2 bases, with 12 bases sitting between them. This CDR3 spans 14 amino acids. Germline CDR1 and CDR2: LNHDA and SQIVND (reference sequence). The CDR3 DNA is TGTGCCAGTAGTCCCACCAAAATTAACACTGAAGCTTTCTTT. Translation gives CASSPTKINTEAFF.

CDR3 bases: TGCAGCGTTGCAGGCACAGATACGCAGTATTTT. Translating it yields CSVAGTDTQYF. This sequence joins TRBV29-1 and TRBJ2-3; D not certain. CDR1 SQVTM and CDR2 ANQGSEA come from the germline V gene. The CDR3 extends over 11 amino acids. V lost 4 bases and J lost 1, with 3 bases in between.

The chain has TRBV9 and TRBJ1-1; no definite D call. V lost 0 bases and J lost 7, with 13 bases in between. The CDR3 loop spans 14 amino acids. CDR1 SGDLS and CDR2 YYNGEE come from the germline V gene. Here the CDR3 DNA reads TGTGCCAGCAGCGTAGCTCCCAGGAACGGTGAAGCTTTCTTT. Its translation is CASSVAPRNGEAFF.

The CDR3 sequence: CASSIAPRGFGNQPQHF. The CDR3 region has the DNA TGTGCCAGTAGTATTGCCCCCCGGGGTTTTGGCAATCAGCCCCAGCATTTT. V gene TRBV19 combines with J gene TRBJ1-5; D is undetermined. The CDR3 has 17 amino acids. Germline lookup yields CDR1 LNHDA and CDR2 SQIVND (reference sequence). V was clipped by 3 bases and J by 2 bases, with 17 bases between them.

V usage is TRBV19 and J usage is TRBJ1-2; D possibly corresponds to TRBD1 (6 bases). The CDR3 has 14 amino acids. Germline-derived CDR1 and CDR2 are LNHDA and SQIVND (reference sequence). V dropped 4 bases and J dropped 5 bases, with 14 bases sitting between them. Here the CDR3 DNA reads TGTGCCAGTAGTACTCCGGGGGCGAGGTATGGCTACACCTTC. Translation: CASSTPGARYGYTF.

The chain is built from TRBV7-2 and TRBJ2-7; D remains ambiguous. CDR3 size: 14 residues. Trimming removed 2 bases from V and 9 bases from J, with 17 bases in between. Germline V gene data show CDR1 as SGHTA and CDR2 as FQGNSA. The CDR3 bases are TGTGCCAGCAGCTTAACATCGGAAGGAGTTAGGCAGTACTTC. This codes for CASSLTSEGVRQYF.

This sequence joins TRBV7-2 and TRBJ1-3; D might be TRBD1 (6 bases). The CDR3 has 15 amino acids. V was clipped by 1 base and J by 5 bases, with 12 bases between them. Germline V gene lookup returns CDR1 SGHTA and CDR2 FQGNSA. CDR3 nucleotide sequence: TGTGCCAGCAGCTTAGACAGGGTCTATCGAAACACCATATATTTT. It is translated as CASSLDRVYRNTIYF. The whole variable domain, filled in from reference TRBV7-2 and TRBJ1-3, reads GAGVSQSPSNKVTEKGKDVELRCDPISGHTALYWYRQSLGQGLEFLIYFQGNSAPDKSGLPSDRFSAERTGGSVSTLTIQRTQQEDSAVYLCASSLDRVYRNTIYFGEGSWLTVV.

The chain links TRBV9 to TRBJ2-1; no clear D gene. The length of the CDR3 is 12 residues. Per germline, CDR1 SGDLS and CDR2 YYNGEE. V was clipped by 0 bases and J by 10 bases, with 8 bases between them. CDR3 loop: CASSVDFGEQFF. The DNA of the CDR3 is TGTGCCAGCAGCGTAGACTTCGGAGAGCAGTTCTTC.

This rearrangement joins TRBV2 to TRBJ1-3; D not certain. Trimming cost V 1 base and J 0 bases, with 7 bases left between them. This CDR3 contains 15 residues. CDR1 and CDR2 from the germline V gene are SNHLY and FYNNEI. CDR3 DNA: TGTGCCAGCAGTGAAGGACGGGGCTCTGGAAACACCATATATTTT. Translated, it gives CASSEGRGSGNTIYF.

The chain is built from TRBV15 and TRBJ2-3; 9 bases align to TRBD1. CDR3 length equals 14 residues. The trim removed 8 bases at V and 3 bases at J, leaving 6 bases unmatched. The germline V gene encodes CDR1 LNHNV and CDR2 YYDKDF (reference sequence). The CDR3 here is CATARDRVTDTQYF. In DNA form, the CDR3 reads TGTGCCACCGCCCGGGACAGGGTAACAGATACGCAGTATTTT.

This sequence joins TRBV7-3 and TRBJ2-1; TRBD2 agrees at 7 bases. The J segment lost 0 bases and the V segment lost 4 bases, leaving 6 bases of the junction unmatched. The CDR3 is made up of 16 amino acids. Germline assignment: CDR1 SGHTA and CDR2 FQGTGA. CDR3 residues: CASSSRGGSSYNEQFF. CDR3 nucleotides: TGTGCCAGCAGCTCGCGGGGCGGGAGCTCCTACAATGAGCAGTTCTTC. The whole variable domain, filled in from reference TRBV7-3 and TRBJ2-1, reads GAGVSQTPSNKVTEKGKYVELRCDPISGHTALYWYRQSLGQGPEFLIYFQGTGAADDSGLPNDRFFAVRPEGSVSTLKIQRTERGDSAVYLCASSSRGGSSYNEQFFGPGTRLTVL.

The V and J genes are TRBV28 and TRBJ2-1; TRBD2 is a possible D gene (6 bases). The CDR3 length is 14 residues. Germline lookup yields CDR1 MDHEN and CDR2 SYDVKM. With 2 bases removed from V and 4 bases from J, the gap between germline ends came to 9 bases. The CDR3 bases are TGTGCCAGCAGTTTAGTAGCGGCATACAATGAGCAGTTCTTC. Amino acid sequence: CASSLVAAYNEQFF.

This sequence joins TRBV9 and TRBJ2-3; 9 bases are shared with TRBD2. Germline CDR1 is SGDLS and CDR2 is YYNGEE. This CDR3 spans 16 amino acids. V was pared by 2 bases and J by 6 bases, with 10 bases of the junction left unmatched. The CDR3 spells CASSVFGTSSIDTQYF. The CDR3 bases are TGTGCCAGCAGCGTTTTCGGGACTAGCAGCATCGATACGCAGTATTTT.

This clone was observed a single time. The gene calls are TRBV7-3 and TRBJ2-6; no clear D. Germline V lookup: CDR1 SGHTA, CDR2 FQGTGA. The CDR3 is 15 amino acids. With 5 bases removed from V and 0 bases from J, the gap between germline ends came to 8 bases. The CDR3, as DNA: TGTGCCAGCAGCCTGGGAAGCTCTGGGGCCAACGTCCTGACTTTC. It yields the protein CASSLGSSGANVLTF.

The chain combines TRBV19 with TRBJ1-4, with a tentative D call TRBD1 (5 bases). Trimming took off 6 bases at V and 8 bases at J, with 16 bases between the two ends. The germline V gene encodes CDR1 LNHDA and CDR2 SQIVND (reference sequence). This CDR3 comprises 14 residues. CDR3 bases: TGTGCCAGTAGCCAACAGGCTCTGGGAGAAAAACTGTTTTTT. This sequence encodes CASSQQALGEKLFF.

This rearrangement joins TRBV2 to TRBJ2-6; the D gene could be TRBD1 or TRBD2 (5 bases each). Germline V lookup: CDR1 SNHLY, CDR2 FYNNEI. The CDR3 contains 18 residues. Trimming left V 3 bases short and J 0 bases short, with 15 bases between. The CDR3 nucleotides read TGTGCCAGCAGTGATCCCCCCGGGACGGGCTCTGGGGCCAACGTCCTGACTTTC. It encodes CASSDPPGTGSGANVLTF.

The genes are TRBV3-1 (or the pseudogene TRBV3-2) and TRBJ1-5; D may be TRBD1 (6 bases). Germline V gene lookup returns CDR1 LGHDT and CDR2 YNNKEL (reference sequence). This CDR3 spans 13 amino acids. The V gene lost 8 bases and the J gene lost 4 bases, with 12 bases spanning the gap. The CDR3 bases are TGTGCCAGCGGGGGGCGCACAAATCAGCCCCAGCATTTT. Residues: CASGGRTNQPQHF.

The chain is built from TRBV2 and TRBJ2-5; 10 bases are a match to TRBD2. The J segment lost 3 bases and the V segment lost 9 bases, leaving 10 bases of the junction unmatched. The CDR3 is made up of 15 amino acids. Per germline, CDR1 SNHLY and CDR2 FYNNEI. The CDR3 bases are TGTGCCAGTACCACCCCCAGCGGGGGGGAAGAGACCCAGTACTTC. This gives the protein CASTTPSGGEETQYF.

The V call is TRBV18, the J call TRBJ2-1, with 7 nucleotides matching TRBD2. V lost 2 bases to trimming and J lost 5 bases; unmatched junction nucleotides: 3. The CDR3 is 14 residues long. Germline CDR1 is KGHSH and CDR2 is LQKENI. The CDR3 nucleotides read TGTGCCAGCTCACCAACTAGCGCCGACAATGAGCAGTTCTTC. Translated, it gives CASSPTSADNEQFF.

The V call is TRBV11-2, the J call TRBJ2-1, with D perhaps matching TRBD1 (5 bases). The CDR3 contains 15 residues. Germline V gene data show CDR1 as SGHAT and CDR2 as FQNNGV. Between the trimmed V and J ends, which lost 0 bases and 5 bases, there was a span of 11 bases. CDR3 nucleotide sequence: TGTGCCAGCAGCTTAGATCAGCAGGGTCACAATGAGCAGTTCTTC. As protein: CASSLDQQGHNEQFF.

V is TRBV24-1 and J is TRBJ2-7; D is uncertain. Germline V gives CDR1 KGHDR, CDR2 SFDVKD. Trimming removed 12 bases at V and 2 bases at J, with 22 bases between. The CDR3 sequence is 15 residues long. Here the CDR3 reads CAPDSSFHLPYEQYF. In DNA, the CDR3 is TGTGCCCCCGATAGTTCGTTCCACCTTCCCTACGAGCAGTACTTC.

The chain recombines TRBV4-1 with TRBJ2-2; 10 nucleotides line up with TRBD1. V was pared by 7 bases and J by 5 bases, with 10 bases of the junction left unmatched. The germline CDR1 and CDR2 sequences are MGHRA and YSYEKL. The CDR3 runs 16 residues. CDR3 nucleotides: TGCGCCAGCAAAAATGACTGGGACAGGGGAACCGGGGAGCTGTTTTTT. This encodes CASKNDWDRGTGELFF.

The J gene is TRBJ1-6, the V gene TRBV5-6; TRBD1 aligns across 8 bases. This CDR3 contains 16 residues. Germline V gives CDR1 SGHDT, CDR2 YYEEEE. V was pared by 4 bases and J by 5 bases, with 8 bases of the junction left unmatched. The CDR3 spells CASSGMDRANNSPLHF. As DNA, the CDR3 is TGTGCCAGCAGCGGGATGGACAGGGCAAATAATTCACCCCTCCACTTT.

CDR3: CASSFPQPQHF. CDR3 coding DNA: TGTGCCAGCAGTTTTCCTCAGCCCCAGCATTTT. The rearrangement joins TRBV28 to TRBJ1-5; D ambiguous. CDR3 length: 11 residues. The V and J ends lost 3 bases and 6 bases respectively, with 3 bases between them. Germline V gene data show CDR1 as MDHEN and CDR2 as SYDVKM.

The chain links TRBV19 to TRBJ2-2; 12 bases line up with TRBD2. The CDR3 spans 17 residues. Germline CDR1 reads LNHDA; CDR2 reads SQIVND (reference sequence). V gave up 5 bases and J gave up 0 bases; unmatched junction bases: 4. The CDR3 region is CASSGRTSGTNTGELFF. The DNA for the CDR3 is TGTGCCAGTAGTGGTCGGACTAGCGGGACGAACACCGGGGAGCTGTTTTTT.

The rearrangement uses TRBV7-2 and TRBJ2-7; a weak D match, TRBD1 (6 bases). Per the germline V gene, CDR1 is SGHTA and CDR2 is FQGNSA. With 3 bases removed from V and 2 bases from J, the gap between germline ends came to 14 bases. The CDR3 has 15 residues. CDR3 coding DNA: TGTGCCAGCAGCTTTACAGGGTTGTCGGCCTACGAGCAGTACTTC. Protein product: CASSFTGLSAYEQYF.

The chain uses TRBV5-3 and TRBJ2-1; D perhaps matches TRBD1 (5 bases). TRBV5-3 is annotated as an ORF whose role is uncertain. The V end was cut by 2 bases, the J end by 3 bases, with 12 bases between. The CDR3 loop spans 15 amino acids. The CDR3 reads CARSLQVAYYNEQFF. In DNA form, the CDR3 reads TGTGCCAGAAGCTTACAGGTAGCCTACTACAATGAGCAGTTCTTC.

The V call is TRBV5-1, the J call TRBJ2-3; no firm D call. CDR3 length equals 12 residues. V lost 2 bases and J 5 bases, leaving 6 bases between the germline ends. Germline V gene lookup returns CDR1 SGHRS and CDR2 YFSETQ. The CDR3 coding sequence is TGCGCCAGCAGCTTTAATTTAGATACGCAGTATTTT. Translating gives CASSFNLDTQYF.

The chain employs TRBV9 and TRBJ2-2; D may be TRBD2 (5 bases). This CDR3 spans 14 amino acids. V lost 4 bases and J lost 1, with 8 bases in between. Germline loops: CDR1 SGDLS, CDR2 YYNGEE. In nucleotides, the CDR3 is TGTGCCAGCAGCCCCCGGGGGAACACCGGGGAGCTGTTTTTT. It translates to CASSPRGNTGELFF.

This chain links TRBV5-1 with TRBJ2-1, with a weak D call TRBD1 (5 bases). Trimming took off 3 bases at V and 1 base at J, with 14 bases between the two ends. Germline V gene sequence: CDR1 SGHRS, CDR2 YFSETQ. This CDR3 has 16 amino acids. The CDR3 DNA reads TGCGCCAGCAGCTGGGGCTTTGGGGATTCCTACAATGAGCAGTTCTTC. It specifies CASSWGFGDSYNEQFF.